The 9 T cell receptor beta chains below all came from one sample that was sequenced in a study of T-cell memory formation after mild COVID-19. TCRdb reanalysed the 5' RACE reads using MiXCR and keeps one entry per CDR3 protein. The sample records approximately 150,000 distinct CDR3 sequences, approximately 13% being singletons. Sequencing was performed on PBMCs or a T cell subset sorted from them (not recorded which). These receptors were obtained from a man between 18 and 35 years old who had mild COVID-19 (a few samples of this study predate the infection). Cell type and time point are not known.

Only a few counts were recorded for this clonotype. The genes are TRBV18 and TRBJ1-1, with 7 positions matching TRBD1. The CDR3 covers 15 residues. Germline V lookup: CDR1 KGHSH, CDR2 LQKENI. V was pared by 3 bases and J by 8 bases, with 12 bases of the junction left unmatched. CDR3 region: CASSPQQGRDGEAFF. CDR3 nucleotides: TGTGCCAGCTCACCCCAACAGGGGAGAGACGGGGAAGCTTTCTTT.

The chain carries TRBV28 and TRBJ2-7, with D possibly matching TRBD2 (7 bases). V was pared by 2 bases and J by 3 bases, with 14 bases between. There are 15 residues in the CDR3. From germline, CDR1 is MDHEN and CDR2 SYDVKM. The chain's CDR3 is CASSLRGAGRYEQYV. The CDR3 coding sequence is TGTGCCAGCAGTTTACGGGGGGCAGGCCGCTACGAGCAGTACGTC.

This clonotype has at least ten counts. The rearrangement links TRBV7-2 to TRBJ2-1; 7 bases line up with TRBD2. V shed 5 bases and J 3 bases; nucleotides not matched to a gene: 7. The length of the CDR3 is 15 residues. CDR1 is SGHTA and CDR2 is FQGNSA in the germline V gene. CDR3 coding DNA: TGTGCCAGCAGCACGAGCGGGGCGGTCTACAATGAGCAGTTCTTC. Translation gives CASSTSGAVYNEQFF.

This clonotype appeared many times. This chain connects TRBV5-1 to TRBJ2-7; 8 nucleotides align to TRBD1. The CDR3 consists of 14 residues. Germline V gives CDR1 SGHRS, CDR2 YFSETQ. V dropped 1 base and J dropped 5; count of bases not matched to a gene: 5. The CDR3 DNA sequence: TGCGCCAGCAGCTTGAGGACAGGGAGTGACGAGCAGTACTTC. It translates to CASSLRTGSDEQYF.

The sample holds many counts of this clonotype. J is TRBJ2-7 and V is TRBV10-3; 11 nucleotides agree with TRBD1. Losses at the gene ends were 1 base for V and 5 bases for J; bases not matched to a gene: 1. CDR1 is ENHRY, CDR2 SYGVKD, per germline. CDR3 length: 14 amino acids. In DNA, the CDR3 is TGTGCCATCAGTGAGTTGGACAGGGGGCACGAGCAGTACTTC. Translated, it gives CAISELDRGHEQYF.

The CDR3 coding sequence is TGTGCCAGCAGTCGTCGGCTAGCGGCAGACACAGATACGCAGTATTTT. As protein: CASSRRLAADTDTQYF. This chain uses TRBV12-3 or TRBV12-4 with TRBJ2-3; 7 bases line up with TRBD2. This CDR3 has 16 amino acids. V shed 5 bases, J shed 2 bases, and the junction held 10 bases outside the gene matches.

The chain uses TRBV7-2 and TRBJ2-2, with a weak D call TRBD2 (7 bases). This CDR3 contains 18 residues. Per germline, CDR1 SGHTA and CDR2 FQGNSA. Trimming took 5 bases from V and 4 from J, leaving 23 bases between them. The CDR3 DNA reads TGTGCCAGCAGCGTCCGCACGGGGGGCCCTGGGGCCACCGGGGAGCTGTTTTTT. Translation gives CASSVRTGGPGATGELFF.

This clonotype has more than one count but fewer than ten. The chain joins TRBV5-1 to TRBJ2-3; TRBD1 might be the D (5 bases). V dropped 0 bases and J dropped 6 bases, with 14 bases sitting between them. CDR3 length: 15 amino acids. Germline CDR1 and CDR2: SGHRS and YFSETQ. This CDR3 reads CASSLAGQGADTQYF. DNA of the CDR3: TGCGCCAGCAGCTTGGCCGGCCAGGGCGCGGATACGCAGTATTTT.

This clonotype was recorded at least ten times. The V call is TRBV4-1, the J call TRBJ2-5, with D perhaps being TRBD1 or TRBD2 (6 bases each). V was cut by 2 bases and J by 0 bases, with 22 bases left in between. CDR3 size: 19 residues. Germline V lookup: CDR1 MGHRA, CDR2 YSYEKL. In DNA form, the CDR3 reads TGCGCCAGCAGCCAATCAATAGGAAGTCCCGGGGGCTACCAAGAGACCCAGTACTTC. Protein product: CASSQSIGSPGGYQETQYF.